A selection of T cell receptor beta chains follows, all from one sample in a study of blood T cell repertoires in COVID-19. Assay: immunoSEQ multiplex PCR; the TCRdb copy retains only in-frame clones and omits some. This table has just over 300,000 clones, about nine tenths appearing once. Sequences were obtained from peripheral blood. The receptors were gathered from a woman aged 25 to 39 with COVID-19, enrolled during active disease. Each CDR3 is given with its conserved first and last residue. Each record gives: D gene, V gene, J gene, clone size, CDR3 protein, CDR3 DNA. The D gene is left open where the match is weak. Size values are once, few and many counts, or a class for expanded clones, and some rows have none.

d_call: NA
v_call: TRBV30
j_call: TRBJ1-4
clone_size: NA
cdr3_aa: CAWSDLGGSNEKLFF
cdr3_nt: TGTGCCTGGAGCGACCTGGGGGGTTCTAATGAAAAACTGTTTTTT

d_call: NA
v_call: TRBV3-1/TRBV3-2
j_call: TRBJ1-3
clone_size: few
cdr3_aa: CASSQETAWDTIYF
cdr3_nt: TGTGCCAGCAGCCAAGAGACAGCCTGGGACACCATATATTTT

d_call: NA
v_call: TRBV12-5
j_call: TRBJ2-7
clone_size: NA
cdr3_aa: CASGLGGGYEQYF
cdr3_nt: TGTGCTAGTGGTCTCGGTGGGGGGTACGAGCAGTACTTC

d_call: NA
v_call: TRBV7-6
j_call: TRBJ2-1
clone_size: NA
cdr3_aa: CASSFRERETYNEQFF
cdr3_nt: TGTGCCAGCAGCTTTAGGGAACGGGAAACCTACAATGAGCAGTTCTTC

d_call: NA
v_call: TRBV10-3
j_call: TRBJ2-3
clone_size: once
cdr3_aa: CAISRTVTDTQYF
cdr3_nt: TGTGCCATCAGCAGGACAGTAACAGATACGCAGTATTTT

d_call: NA
v_call: TRBV7-8
j_call: TRBJ1-6
clone_size: NA
cdr3_aa: CASSLPGSPLHF
cdr3_nt: TGTGCCAGCAGCTTACCAGGTTCACCCCTCCACTTT

d_call: NA
v_call: TRBV19
j_call: TRBJ1-1
clone_size: NA
cdr3_aa: CASRAMNTEAFF
cdr3_nt: TGTGCCAGTAGGGCAATGAACACTGAAGCTTTCTTT

d_call: TRBD1
v_call: TRBV27
j_call: TRBJ1-6
clone_size: NA
cdr3_aa: CASRLGQGADSPLHF
cdr3_nt: TGTGCCAGCAGGTTAGGACAGGGGGCTGATTCACCCCTCCACTTT

d_call: TRBD1
v_call: TRBV6-5
j_call: TRBJ1-6
clone_size: NA
cdr3_aa: CASRTDRGTNSPLHF
cdr3_nt: TGTGCCAGCAGAACAGACAGGGGCACAAATTCACCCCTCCACTTT

d_call: TRBD2
v_call: TRBV2
j_call: TRBJ2-5
clone_size: NA
cdr3_aa: CASSGGTNQETQYF
cdr3_nt: TGTGCCAGCAGTGGTGGGACTAACCAAGAGACCCAGTACTTC

d_call: TRBD1
v_call: TRBV4-1
j_call: TRBJ1-5
clone_size: NA
cdr3_aa: CASSQFSGGQPQHF
cdr3_nt: TGCGCCAGCAGCCAATTTTCAGGGGGCCAGCCCCAGCATTTT

d_call: TRBD1
v_call: TRBV28
j_call: TRBJ2-1
clone_size: NA
cdr3_aa: CASSSLPGQGASYNEQFF
cdr3_nt: TGTGCCAGCAGTTCACTCCCCGGACAGGGGGCCTCCTACAATGAGCAGTTCTTC

d_call: TRBD2
v_call: TRBV15
j_call: TRBJ2-2
clone_size: NA
cdr3_aa: CATSVTSGTGELFF
cdr3_nt: TGTGCCACCAGCGTGACTAGCGGGACCGGGGAGCTGTTTTTT

d_call: NA
v_call: TRBV2
j_call: TRBJ1-6
clone_size: NA
cdr3_aa: CASSESSYNSPLHF
cdr3_nt: TGTGCCAGCAGTGAGAGCTCCTATAATTCACCCCTCCACTTT

d_call: NA
v_call: TRBV7-2
j_call: TRBJ1-1
clone_size: NA
cdr3_aa: CASSLQDPGEAFF
cdr3_nt: TGTGCCAGCAGCCTACAGGACCCTGGTGAAGCTTTCTTT

d_call: TRBD2
v_call: TRBV9
j_call: TRBJ2-7
clone_size: NA
cdr3_aa: CASSVDGGAYEQYF
cdr3_nt: TGTGCCAGCAGCGTAGACGGGGGGGCCTACGAGCAGTACTTC

d_call: NA
v_call: TRBV5-6
j_call: TRBJ1-4
clone_size: once
cdr3_aa: CASGLAFDSPNEKLFF
cdr3_nt: TGTGCCAGCGGCTTGGCTTTTGACAGCCCTAATGAAAAACTGTTTTTT

d_call: NA
v_call: TRBV29-1
j_call: TRBJ2-3
clone_size: once
cdr3_aa: CSARGLGGHTQYF
cdr3_nt: TGCAGCGCCAGAGGACTGGGTGGGCATACGCAGTATTTT

d_call: TRBD1
v_call: TRBV6-6
j_call: TRBJ1-1
clone_size: NA
cdr3_aa: CASSYQGQGDSEAFF
cdr3_nt: TGTGCCAGCAGTTACCAGGGACAGGGGGATTCTGAAGCTTTCTTT

d_call: TRBD1
v_call: TRBV2
j_call: TRBJ1-2
clone_size: NA
cdr3_aa: CASRTRPGTAYGYTF
cdr3_nt: TGTGCCAGCAGAACTAGACCCGGGACAGCCTATGGCTACACCTTC

d_call: NA
v_call: TRBV7-9
j_call: TRBJ1-1
clone_size: NA
cdr3_aa: CASSLQIEAFF
cdr3_nt: TGTGCCAGCAGCTTACAGATTGAAGCTTTCTTT

d_call: TRBD2
v_call: TRBV6-5
j_call: TRBJ2-3
clone_size: NA
cdr3_aa: CASRVAGAVTDTQYF
cdr3_nt: TGTGCCAGCAGGGTAGCGGGGGCCGTGACAGATACGCAGTATTTT

d_call: TRBD1
v_call: TRBV28
j_call: TRBJ2-3
clone_size: NA
cdr3_aa: CASSSTRRGLRDTQYF
cdr3_nt: TGTGCCAGCAGTTCCACTCGCAGGGGGTTAAGAGATACGCAGTATTTT

d_call: NA
v_call: TRBV11-2
j_call: TRBJ2-5
clone_size: NA
cdr3_aa: CASTLGGPQETQYF
cdr3_nt: TGTGCCAGCACCCTCGGGGGTCCGCAAGAGACCCAGTACTTC

d_call: NA
v_call: TRBV3-1/TRBV3-2
j_call: TRBJ2-1
clone_size: NA
cdr3_aa: CASSPVRGSNEQFF
cdr3_nt: TGTGCCAGCAGCCCGGTGAGGGGGAGCAATGAGCAGTTCTTC

d_call: TRBD1
v_call: TRBV3-1/TRBV3-2
j_call: TRBJ2-7
clone_size: NA
cdr3_aa: CASSQGQGGYEQYF
cdr3_nt: TGTGCCAGCAGCCAGGGACAGGGGGGATACGAGCAGTACTTC

d_call: TRBD1
v_call: TRBV30
j_call: TRBJ1-5
clone_size: NA
cdr3_aa: CAWSVRDRGIQPQHF
cdr3_nt: TGTGCCTGGAGTGTTAGGGACAGGGGGATCCAGCCCCAGCATTTT

d_call: TRBD1
v_call: TRBV4-1
j_call: TRBJ2-1
clone_size: NA
cdr3_aa: CASSLPPGQGYNEQFF
cdr3_nt: TGCGCCAGCAGCCTCCCGCCGGGACAGGGATACAATGAGCAGTTCTTC

d_call: NA
v_call: TRBV19
j_call: TRBJ1-6
clone_size: few
cdr3_aa: CASSADRLDSPLHF
cdr3_nt: TGTGCCAGTAGTGCAGACAGGTTGGATTCACCCCTCCACTTT

d_call: NA
v_call: TRBV14
j_call: TRBJ1-1
clone_size: NA
cdr3_aa: CASSQALAGSNTEAFF
cdr3_nt: TGTGCCAGCAGCCAAGCATTGGCAGGTTCGAACACTGAAGCTTTCTTT

d_call: TRBD1
v_call: TRBV19
j_call: TRBJ1-2
clone_size: NA
cdr3_aa: CASSVPGTGGRIREGYTF
cdr3_nt: TGTGCCAGTAGTGTCCCCGGGACAGGGGGCAGAATACGTGAAGGCTACACCTTC

d_call: NA
v_call: TRBV5-8
j_call: TRBJ2-5
clone_size: NA
cdr3_aa: CASSLVASSGETQYF
cdr3_nt: TGTGCCAGCAGCTTGGTGGCTAGCTCGGGGGAGACCCAGTACTTC

d_call: TRBD1
v_call: TRBV18
j_call: TRBJ2-7
clone_size: once
cdr3_aa: CASSRGQVKGGEQYF
cdr3_nt: TGTGCCAGCTCACGGGGACAGGTAAAAGGAGGCGAGCAGTACTTC

d_call: NA
v_call: TRBV11-2
j_call: TRBJ1-6
clone_size: NA
cdr3_aa: CASSLVAQGNSPLHF
cdr3_nt: TGTGCCAGCAGCTTAGTAGCTCAGGGTAATTCACCCCTCCACTTT

d_call: TRBD1
v_call: TRBV2
j_call: TRBJ1-5
clone_size: NA
cdr3_aa: CASSLTGVLYQPQHF
cdr3_nt: TGTGCCAGCAGCCTTACAGGGGTTTTATATCAGCCCCAGCATTTT

d_call: TRBD1
v_call: TRBV4-1
j_call: TRBJ2-1
clone_size: once
cdr3_aa: CASSQDPGGVSEQFF
cdr3_nt: TGCGCCAGCAGCCAAGATCCAGGGGGAGTATCAGAGCAGTTCTTC

d_call: TRBD1
v_call: TRBV24-1
j_call: TRBJ1-2
clone_size: NA
cdr3_aa: CATSARIGDRSIYTF
cdr3_nt: TGTGCCACCAGTGCTAGGATCGGGGACAGATCTATCTACACCTTC

d_call: NA
v_call: TRBV5-1
j_call: TRBJ1-4
clone_size: once
cdr3_aa: CASSLARQHNEKLFF
cdr3_nt: TGCGCCAGCAGCTTGGCGAGGCAGCATAATGAAAAACTGTTTTTT

d_call: TRBD1
v_call: TRBV6-5
j_call: TRBJ2-2
clone_size: NA
cdr3_aa: CASTGTEFFGELFF
cdr3_nt: TGTGCCAGCACCGGGACAGAGTTTTTCGGGGAGCTGTTTTTT

d_call: TRBD1
v_call: TRBV19
j_call: TRBJ2-4
clone_size: once
cdr3_aa: CASSMTGRNIQYF
cdr3_nt: TGTGCCAGTAGTATGACAGGGAGAAACATTCAGTACTTC

d_call: TRBD1
v_call: TRBV9
j_call: TRBJ1-4
clone_size: NA
cdr3_aa: CASSVDPQGPTTNEKLFF
cdr3_nt: TGTGCCAGCAGCGTAGATCCACAGGGGCCGACAACTAATGAAAAACTGTTTTTT

d_call: NA
v_call: TRBV7-9
j_call: TRBJ1-3
clone_size: NA
cdr3_aa: CASSFSYPRSSGNTIYF
cdr3_nt: TGTGCCAGCAGCTTTTCCTATCCGCGGAGCTCTGGAAACACCATATATTTT

d_call: NA
v_call: TRBV5-1
j_call: TRBJ1-2
clone_size: NA
cdr3_aa: CASSLTRPDYGYTF
cdr3_nt: TGCGCCAGCAGCTTGACCAGGCCTGACTATGGCTACACCTTC

d_call: NA
v_call: TRBV18
j_call: TRBJ2-2
clone_size: NA
cdr3_aa: CASSPEWGASGELFF
cdr3_nt: TGTGCCAGCTCACCCGAGTGGGGCGCATCCGGGGAGCTGTTTTTT

d_call: TRBD1
v_call: TRBV30
j_call: TRBJ1-5
clone_size: NA
cdr3_aa: CAWSPGQGRKPQHF
cdr3_nt: TGTGCCTGGAGTCCCGGACAGGGGAGGAAGCCCCAGCATTTT

d_call: TRBD1
v_call: TRBV18
j_call: TRBJ1-1
clone_size: once
cdr3_aa: CASSPDRDTAFF
cdr3_nt: TGTGCCAGCTCACCGGACAGGGACACAGCTTTCTTT

d_call: NA
v_call: TRBV18
j_call: TRBJ1-1
clone_size: once
cdr3_aa: CASSLTPRTQGRGTEAFF
cdr3_nt: TGTGCCAGCTCACTTACCCCCCGGACACAGGGAAGAGGAACTGAAGCTTTCTTT

d_call: TRBD2
v_call: TRBV15
j_call: TRBJ2-3
clone_size: NA
cdr3_aa: CATSRARGSRTDTQYF
cdr3_nt: TGTGCCACCAGCAGGGCGCGGGGGTCTCGCACAGATACGCAGTATTTT

d_call: NA
v_call: TRBV18
j_call: TRBJ1-2
clone_size: NA
cdr3_aa: CASSPPGLSGENYGYTF
cdr3_nt: TGTGCCAGCTCACCCCCTGGACTTTCAGGGGAAAACTATGGCTACACCTTC

d_call: TRBD1
v_call: TRBV9
j_call: TRBJ1-2
clone_size: once
cdr3_aa: CASSVGGGQGNYRGYTF
cdr3_nt: TGTGCCAGCAGCGTAGGAGGGGGACAGGGGAACTATCGCGGCTACACCTTC